A selection of T cell receptor beta chains follows, all from one sample in a study of blood T cell repertoires in COVID-19. Profiling relied on immunoSEQ multiplex PCR, and the TCRdb table lists in-frame clones only, not all of them. Of 250,000 to 350,000 clones detected, approximately 90% appear once; the ten largest clones hold about 10%. Sequencing used PBMCs or T cells enriched from blood (not recorded which). The receptors were sampled from a young woman who had recovered from COVID-19. Both conserved end residues are part of each CDR3. D genes are given only for firm matches. Size tells how often a clone was seen (once, few, many) or the class of an expanded clone, and some rows leave it out.

V	J	D	size	CDR3	DNA
TRBV27	TRBJ1-2	TRBD1	.	CASSSIQGAGVDGYTF	TGTGCCAGCAGTTCAATCCAGGGGGCTGGAGTAGATGGCTACACCTTC
TRBV30	TRBJ2-1	.	once	CAWSRQNSHEQFF	TGTGCCTGGAGTAGACAGAACAGCCATGAGCAGTTCTTC
TRBV19	TRBJ2-7	.	.	CASGQGPLYEQYF	TGTGCCAGCGGGCAGGGGCCCCTCTACGAGCAGTACTTC
TRBV2	TRBJ1-2	TRBD1	.	CASGDRICTF	TGTGCCAGCGGGGACAGGATTTGCACCTTC
TRBV4-1	TRBJ1-1	.	.	CASSRGGANTEAFF	TGCGCCAGCAGCCGAGGCGGAGCGAACACTGAAGCTTTCTTT
TRBV28	TRBJ2-7	TRBD2	.	CASSGPGTRANEQYF	TGTGCCAGCAGTGGACCCGGGACTAGAGCAAACGAGCAGTACTTC
TRBV6-5	TRBJ2-1	TRBD1	.	CASSSQGQGNWNEQFF	TGTGCCAGCAGTTCCCAAGGACAGGGTAATTGGAATGAGCAGTTCTTC
TRBV5-1	TRBJ1-3	TRBD1	.	CASSLGQGFTSGNTIYF	TGCGCCAGCAGCTTAGGACAGGGGTTCACCTCTGGAAACACCATATATTTT
TRBV28	TRBJ2-2	TRBD1	.	CASSPWTGPNTGELFF	TGTGCCAGCAGTCCCTGGACAGGGCCGAACACCGGGGAGCTGTTTTTT
TRBV21-1	TRBJ2-2	.	.	CASSKVGGRPNTGELFF	TGTGCCAGCAGCAAAGTCGGGGGACGGCCGAACACCGGGGAGCTGTTTTTT
TRBV5-5	TRBJ1-5	.	.	CASSLVVRDQPQHF	TGTGCCAGCAGCTTGGTAGTCAGGGATCAGCCCCAGCATTTT
TRBV28	TRBJ1-6	.	few	CASTRGGSNSPLHF	TGTGCCAGCACCCGAGGGGGAAGTAATTCACCCCTCCACTTT
TRBV19	TRBJ2-2	TRBD2	.	CASSTLAGATGELFF	TGTGCCAGTAGTACCCTAGCGGGAGCTACCGGGGAGCTGTTTTTT
TRBV6-6	TRBJ1-1	.	.	CASIGRANTEAFF	TGTGCCAGCATCGGGCGGGCGAACACTGAAGCTTTCTTT
TRBV10-2	TRBJ2-7	TRBD2	.	CASSESSGNSYEQYF	TGCGCCAGCAGTGAGAGTAGCGGGAACTCCTACGAGCAGTACTTC
TRBV7-9	TRBJ1-5	.	.	CASSGTGDQPQHF	TGTGCCAGCAGCGGTACAGGTGATCAGCCCCAGCATTTT
TRBV3-1/TRBV3-2	TRBJ2-5	TRBD2	.	CASSPGLGETQYF	TGTGCCAGCAGCCCGGGACTAGGGGAGACCCAGTACTTC
TRBV5-6	TRBJ1-1	TRBD1	.	CASSDRDRGLAFF	TGTGCCAGCAGCGACCGGGACAGGGGGCTTGCTTTCTTT
TRBV5-6	TRBJ1-2	.	.	CASSLDRLAISGYTF	TGTGCCAGCAGCTTGGACAGGTTGGCAATCTCTGGCTACACCTTC
TRBV10-3	TRBJ2-2	.	.	CAISATTEPNTGELFF	TGTGCCATCAGTGCGACCACAGAACCGAACACCGGGGAGCTGTTTTTT
TRBV6-5	TRBJ1-2	TRBD1	.	CASTGQGTYGYTF	TGTGCCAGCACTGGACAGGGGACCTATGGCTACACCTTC
TRBV7-3	TRBJ2-3	TRBD1	.	CASSLFQGADTQYF	TGTGCCAGCAGCTTATTTCAGGGGGCAGATACGCAGTATTTT
TRBV9	TRBJ1-3	.	once	CASSHGRDTKKSGNTIYF	TGTGCCAGCAGCCATGGGAGGGACACTAAGAAGTCTGGAAACACCATATATTTT
TRBV4-1	TRBJ1-5	TRBD1	.	CASSQQGVGNQPQHF	TGCGCCAGCAGCCAACAGGGGGTGGGTAATCAGCCCCAGCATTTT
TRBV3-1/TRBV3-2	TRBJ2-7	TRBD2	once	CASSLAGALYEQYF	TGTGCCAGCAGCCTAGCGGGGGCCCTCTACGAGCAGTACTTC
TRBV28	TRBJ2-7	TRBD1	.	CASSTRQGGYEQYF	TGTGCCAGCAGTACTCGACAGGGCGGGTACGAGCAGTACTTC
TRBV6-5	TRBJ1-5	.	.	CASSQQGDNQPQHF	TGTGCCAGCAGTCAACAGGGAGACAATCAGCCCCAGCATTTT
TRBV7-2	TRBJ2-5	TRBD2	.	CASSLGTSSTETQYF	TGTGCCAGCAGCTTAGGGACTAGCTCGACAGAGACCCAGTACTTC
TRBV7-9	TRBJ2-2	.	.	CASSFLPGRGNTGELFF	TGTGCCAGCAGCTTCTTGCCCGGAAGGGGAAACACCGGGGAGCTGTTTTTT
TRBV11-2	TRBJ1-2	.	.	CASSDGYYGYTF	TGTGCCAGCAGCGACGGGTACTATGGCTACACCTTC
TRBV24-1	TRBJ1-1	.	.	CATRHRDRPEAFF	TGTGCCACCAGGCACAGGGACCGTCCTGAAGCTTTCTTT
TRBV4-2	TRBJ1-2	TRBD1	.	CASSPLTGEGGYTF	TGTGCCAGCAGCCCCCTGACAGGGGAAGGTGGCTACACCTTC
TRBV6-5	TRBJ2-5	TRBD2	.	CASSSPVQGLAETQYF	TGTGCCAGCAGTTCCCCAGTTCAGGGACTAGCGGAGACCCAGTACTTC
TRBV2	TRBJ1-6	.	.	CASSVSGGMGSPLHF	TGTGCCAGCAGTGTATCTGGAGGTATGGGGTCACCCCTCCACTTT
TRBV5-6	TRBJ2-5	.	.	CASSFRGAKTQYF	TGTGCCAGCAGCTTCCGGGGGGCGAAGACCCAGTACTTC
TRBV6-5	TRBJ1-2	.	.	CASRLQTANYGYTF	TGTGCCAGCAGACTCCAGACAGCCAATTATGGCTACACCTTC
TRBV10-1	TRBJ2-7	TRBD1	.	CASSGDSTYEQYF	TGCGCCAGCAGTGGGGACAGTACCTACGAGCAGTACTTC
TRBV9	TRBJ1-2	.	.	CASSGQDNYGYTF	TGTGCCAGCAGCGGACAGGATAACTATGGCTACACCTTC
TRBV7-9	TRBJ1-6	.	.	CASSLVYQGSDSPLHF	TGTGCCAGCAGCTTAGTTTATCAGGGCTCGGATTCACCCCTCCACTTT
TRBV6-2/TRBV6-3	TRBJ1-6	.	.	CASSFILNSPLHF	TGTGCCAGCAGCTTCATTTTGAATTCACCCCTCCACTTT
TRBV7-6	TRBJ2-5	TRBD2	.	CASSLGTSGQETQYF	TGTGCCAGCAGCCTCGGGACTAGCGGGCAAGAGACCCAGTACTTC
TRBV30	TRBJ2-5	.	.	CAWSHGQTETQYF	TGTGCCTGGAGTCACGGACAGACGGAGACCCAGTACTTC
TRBV28	TRBJ1-4	TRBD1	.	CASSWQGDYEKLFF	TGTGCCAGCAGTTGGCAGGGGGATTATGAAAAACTGTTTTTT
TRBV19	TRBJ1-2	.	.	CASMTAGYLSYGYTF	TGTGCCAGTATGACAGCGGGTTACCTATCCTATGGCTACACCTTC
TRBV5-4	TRBJ1-2	TRBD1	.	CASSFEDRGYGYTF	TGTGCCAGCAGCTTTGAGGACAGGGGCTATGGCTACACCTTC
TRBV6-5	TRBJ2-2	TRBD1	.	CASRPQGANTGELFF	TGTGCCAGCAGACCACAGGGGGCTAACACCGGGGAGCTGTTTTTT
TRBV4-2	TRBJ1-5	.	.	CASSQVEGRGEQPQHF	TGTGCCAGCAGCCAAGTTGAGGGCAGGGGTGAGCAGCCCCAGCATTTT
TRBV3-1/TRBV3-2	TRBJ2-7	TRBD2	.	CASSQGDGGGYEQYF	TGTGCCAGCAGCCAAGGGGACGGGGGGGGTTACGAGCAGTACTTC
TRBV5-6	TRBJ2-2	.	.	CASSLTGLGAGELFF	TGTGCCAGCAGCTTGACAGGGCTCGGGGCGGGGGAGCTGTTTTTT